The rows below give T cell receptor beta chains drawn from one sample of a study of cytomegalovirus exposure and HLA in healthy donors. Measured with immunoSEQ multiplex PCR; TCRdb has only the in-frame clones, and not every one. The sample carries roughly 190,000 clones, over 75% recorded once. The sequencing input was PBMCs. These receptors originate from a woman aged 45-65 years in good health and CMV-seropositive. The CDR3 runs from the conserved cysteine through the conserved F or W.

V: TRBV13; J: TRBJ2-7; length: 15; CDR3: CASSLAPGQNYEQYF
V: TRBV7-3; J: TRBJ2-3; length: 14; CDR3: CASRPSRGTDTQYF
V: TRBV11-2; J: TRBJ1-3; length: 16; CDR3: CASSSGGWSSGNTIYF
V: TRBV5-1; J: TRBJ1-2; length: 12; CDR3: CASSPNNYGYTF
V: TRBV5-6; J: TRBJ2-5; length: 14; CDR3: CASSVDRYQETQYF
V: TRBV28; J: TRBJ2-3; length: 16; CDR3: CASSSRAGGQVDTQYF
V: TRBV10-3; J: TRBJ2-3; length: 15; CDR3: CAISAGLASTDTQYF
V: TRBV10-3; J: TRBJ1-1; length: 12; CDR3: CAIRGADTEAFF
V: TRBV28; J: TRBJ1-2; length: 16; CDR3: CASSLAATLFNYGYTF
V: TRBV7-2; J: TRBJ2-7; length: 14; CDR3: CASSIRDRGYEQYF
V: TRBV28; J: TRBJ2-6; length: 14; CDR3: CASSLGEGANVLTF
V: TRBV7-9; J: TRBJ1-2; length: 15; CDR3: CASSLAGTGGYGYTF
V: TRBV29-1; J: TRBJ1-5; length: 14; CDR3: CSVGDGDSNQPQHF
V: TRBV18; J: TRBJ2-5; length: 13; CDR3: CASSPREEETQYF
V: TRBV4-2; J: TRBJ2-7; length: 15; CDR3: CASRAGTGALDEQYF
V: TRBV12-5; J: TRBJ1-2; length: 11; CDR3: CASGPHDGYTF
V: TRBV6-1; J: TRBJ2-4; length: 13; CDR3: CASSAREVNIQYF
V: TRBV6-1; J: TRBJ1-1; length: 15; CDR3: CASRGQSDMNTEAFF
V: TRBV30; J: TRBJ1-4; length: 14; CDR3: CAWARGGANEKLFF
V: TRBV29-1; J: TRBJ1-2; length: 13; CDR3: CSVEDRGLQGYTF
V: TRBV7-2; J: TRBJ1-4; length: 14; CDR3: CASSGDRVNEKLFF
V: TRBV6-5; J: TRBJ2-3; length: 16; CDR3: CASSWTGPVSTDTQYF
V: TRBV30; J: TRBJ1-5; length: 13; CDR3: CAWSTSKRQPQHF
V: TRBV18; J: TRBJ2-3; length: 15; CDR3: CASSRLAGASDTQYF
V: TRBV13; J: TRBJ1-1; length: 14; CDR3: CASSLSRIRTEAFF
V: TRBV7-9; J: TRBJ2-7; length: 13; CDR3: CASSLGGVNEQYF
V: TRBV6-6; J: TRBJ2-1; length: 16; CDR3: CASSRPGSRSYNEQFF
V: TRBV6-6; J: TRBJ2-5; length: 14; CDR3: CASSYYRDQETQYF
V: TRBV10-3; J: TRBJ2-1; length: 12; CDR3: CAIRGDHNEQFF
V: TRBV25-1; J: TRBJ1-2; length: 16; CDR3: CASSGPGQLENYGYTF
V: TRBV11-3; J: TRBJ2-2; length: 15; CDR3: CASSLLQGHPGELFF
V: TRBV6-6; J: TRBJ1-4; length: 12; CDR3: CASAGANEKLFF
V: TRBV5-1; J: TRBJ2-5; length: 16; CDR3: CASSLLAGGPGETQYF
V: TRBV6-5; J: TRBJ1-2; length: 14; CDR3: CASSELGDSYGYTF
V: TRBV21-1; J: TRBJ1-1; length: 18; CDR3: CASSKGGRSEGVDTEAFF
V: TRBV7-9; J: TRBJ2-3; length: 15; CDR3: CASSLASGGQHTQYF
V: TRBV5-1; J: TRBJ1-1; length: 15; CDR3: CASSQGIDRVGEAFF
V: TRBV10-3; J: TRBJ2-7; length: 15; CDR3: CAISVGTGGLREQYF
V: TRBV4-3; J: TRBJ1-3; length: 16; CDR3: CASSQDLDRDENTIYF
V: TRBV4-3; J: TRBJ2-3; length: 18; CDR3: CASSQDLPGGGNLDTQYF
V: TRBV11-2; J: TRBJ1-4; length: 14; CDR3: CASSSNRVREKLFF
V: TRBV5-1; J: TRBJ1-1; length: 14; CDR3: CASSLGDLTTEAFF
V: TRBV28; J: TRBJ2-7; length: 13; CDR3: CASNRDRDREQYF
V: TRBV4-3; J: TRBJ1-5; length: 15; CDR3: CASSQGVQGGEPQHF
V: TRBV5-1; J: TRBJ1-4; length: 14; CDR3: CASSLQSGDEKLFF
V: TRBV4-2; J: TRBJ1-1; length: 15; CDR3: CASSQDAGSGTEAFF
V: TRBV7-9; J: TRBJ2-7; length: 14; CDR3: CASSTRDRVSEQYF
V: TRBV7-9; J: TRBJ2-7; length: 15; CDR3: CASSLGDRGYHEQYF
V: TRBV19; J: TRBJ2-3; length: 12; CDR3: CASSDSGDTQYF
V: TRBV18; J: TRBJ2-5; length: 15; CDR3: CASSPRVLPQETQYF
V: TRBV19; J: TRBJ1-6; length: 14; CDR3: CASTPQGLHSPLHF
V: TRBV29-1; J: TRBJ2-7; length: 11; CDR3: CSARTAYEQYF
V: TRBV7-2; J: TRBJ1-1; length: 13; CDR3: CASRSGQNTEAFF
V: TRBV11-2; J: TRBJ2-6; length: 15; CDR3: CASSLGQAGANVLTF
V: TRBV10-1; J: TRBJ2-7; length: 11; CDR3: CASAGSYEQYF